Included here is one T cell receptor beta chain sequence, with context. This sample is drawn from a study of blood T cells in healthy people across ages. Using a J-beta primer mix together with a sample-barcoded 5' primer, a second PCR was run for roughly 7 to 12 cycles. The study obtained at least 3 million CDR3-containing paired-end reads from every sample. MiXCR, run by TCRdb on the 5' RACE reads, gives a single entry per CDR3 protein. Among over 600,000 distinct CDR3 sequences listed, 35% to 50% were seen once. Sequencing was performed on blood. The receptor's source is an older man in good health.

The chain's CDR3 is CASSVDLDLREQYF. CDR3 bases: TGTGCCAGCAGCGTAGATCTAGACCTGAGGGAGCAGTACTTC. This chain joins TRBV9 and TRBJ2-5; TRBD2 is a possible D gene (5 bases). This CDR3 contains 14 residues. The germline gives CDR1 SGDLS, CDR2 YYNGEE. Trimming stripped 0 bases from V and 11 bases from J, with 17 bases between. Together with reference TRBV9 and TRBJ2-5, the CDR3 gives the full variable domain: DSGVTQTPKHLITATGQRVTLRCSPRSGDLSVYWYQQSLDQGLQFLIQYYNGEERAKGNILERFSAQQFPDLHSELNLSSLELGDSALYFCASSVDLDLREQYFGPGTRLLVL.